Listed below are T cell receptor beta chains from one sample, sequenced in a study of blood T cell repertoires in COVID-19. The protocol was immunoSEQ multiplex PCR, while the TCRdb copy is restricted to in-frame clones and leaves out a portion. The sample lists about 180,000 clones, roughly four fifths occurring once. The sequenced material came from peripheral blood. The source of these receptors is a woman aged 70-85 years with COVID-19, enrolled during active disease. CDR3s include the opening cysteine and the closing phenylalanine or tryptophan. D genes are given only for firm matches.

d_gene	v_gene	j_gene	CDR3aa
-	TRBV19	TRBJ1-5	CASSQWAGSNQPQHF
-	TRBV6-5	TRBJ2-2	CASSYGRTGELFF
-	TRBV5-4	TRBJ2-2	CASSSAMKNTGELFF
TRBD1	TRBV5-1	TRBJ1-2	CASSLNQPGQGYGYTF
TRBD1	TRBV27	TRBJ2-1	CASSRDRDNEQFF
TRBD1	TRBV6-1	TRBJ1-3	CASSDSGGRNTIYF
TRBD1	TRBV7-9	TRBJ2-1	CASSTLDGTGRYNEQFF
TRBD1	TRBV5-4	TRBJ1-6	CASSLGTGGNSPLHF
TRBD2	TRBV7-2	TRBJ2-7	CASSLTSGMYEQYF
TRBD2	TRBV6-1	TRBJ2-3	CASSDGTSGRPHTDTQYF
TRBD1	TRBV2	TRBJ1-5	CASSDRGNQPQHF
-	TRBV6-2/TRBV6-3	TRBJ1-1	CASSYREYTEAFF
-	TRBV28	TRBJ1-2	CASSLSYYGYTF
-	TRBV6-6	TRBJ2-2	CASSYSQAELFF
-	TRBV30	TRBJ2-3	CAYHPLAKSTDTQYF
-	TRBV6-4	TRBJ2-2	CASGFSGTGELFF
-	TRBV15	TRBJ2-1	CATSSYRDSEQFF
TRBD2	TRBV7-8	TRBJ2-2	CASSWRTSGNTGELFF
TRBD1	TRBV30	TRBJ1-6	CAWSVGRGNSPLHF
TRBD1	TRBV7-2	TRBJ1-2	CASSFTGDSGYTF
-	TRBV29-1	TRBJ1-1	CSVQVPNTEAFF
TRBD2	TRBV7-8	TRBJ2-1	CASSLGAGLALNEQFF
TRBD1	TRBV29-1	TRBJ2-7	CSVVSGQGYEQYF
-	TRBV7-6	TRBJ1-5	CASSSSSPTGQWGNQPQHF
TRBD1	TRBV9	TRBJ1-6	CASSVSPGQGVNSPLHF
-	TRBV5-1	TRBJ2-3	CASSLAFQTDTQYF
TRBD1	TRBV19	TRBJ1-2	CASRTSGQGNYGYTF
TRBD2	TRBV4-3	TRBJ2-1	CASSQDRRGGYNEQFF
-	TRBV30	TRBJ1-3	CAWSQISGNTIYF
-	TRBV7-9	TRBJ1-6	CASSTQGTVSNSPLHF
-	TRBV27	TRBJ1-2	CASSLSAGEGFGYTF
-	TRBV10-3	TRBJ2-3	CAISQGATDTQYF
TRBD2	TRBV5-4	TRBJ2-3	CASSPGGSSGRRGTDTQYF
-	TRBV6-5	TRBJ2-2	CASSLYTGELFF
TRBD2	TRBV3-1/TRBV3-2	TRBJ2-7	CASSQSGGGPYEQYF
-	TRBV4-3	TRBJ2-1	CASSQERVSRGEQFF
-	TRBV19	TRBJ2-7	CASLGSVHGGEQYF
TRBD1	TRBV27	TRBJ2-7	CASRPQRQGKYEQYF
-	TRBV5-4	TRBJ2-7	CASSQGGNQGREQYF
-	TRBV30	TRBJ1-5	CAWSAAGAGGGNQPQHF
TRBD2	TRBV9	TRBJ2-5	CASSPSGRAGETQYF
-	TRBV4-2	TRBJ1-4	CASSQNQGSNEKLFF
-	TRBV5-1	TRBJ2-1	CASSLSILVPNEQFF
TRBD1	TRBV6-2/TRBV6-3	TRBJ2-7	CASSLGGTGGHEQYF
-	TRBV19	TRBJ2-7	CASSIRQGGSSEEQYF
TRBD1	TRBV2	TRBJ1-5	CASKEDRGLGQPQHF
-	TRBV28	TRBJ1-1	CASNSFGGRNTEAFF
-	TRBV21-1	TRBJ1-2	CASSKVQGRTDYGYTF
TRBD2	TRBV5-1	TRBJ2-2	CASAVTGGPGGELFF
-	TRBV3-1/TRBV3-2	TRBJ2-3	CASSPSLSGTSTDTQYF
TRBD1	TRBV7-8	TRBJ2-1	CASSLNRGPVEQFF
-	TRBV5-1	TRBJ2-5	CASSAQGTQYF
TRBD1	TRBV6-5	TRBJ1-1	CASSKPGQMNTEAFF
TRBD2	TRBV7-9	TRBJ2-2	CASNRGLAEGGELFF
-	TRBV6-2/TRBV6-3	TRBJ2-1	CASSYTREQSTFF
-	TRBV19	TRBJ2-2	CASSLRDTGELFF
TRBD2	TRBV13	TRBJ2-2	CASSAGTSGRIAGELFF
TRBD2	TRBV24-1	TRBJ2-2	CATSESSGSYSGELFF
-	TRBV5-6	TRBJ1-3	CASKESPGSGNTIYF
TRBD1	TRBV18	TRBJ2-7	CASSPPETGGSPYEQYF